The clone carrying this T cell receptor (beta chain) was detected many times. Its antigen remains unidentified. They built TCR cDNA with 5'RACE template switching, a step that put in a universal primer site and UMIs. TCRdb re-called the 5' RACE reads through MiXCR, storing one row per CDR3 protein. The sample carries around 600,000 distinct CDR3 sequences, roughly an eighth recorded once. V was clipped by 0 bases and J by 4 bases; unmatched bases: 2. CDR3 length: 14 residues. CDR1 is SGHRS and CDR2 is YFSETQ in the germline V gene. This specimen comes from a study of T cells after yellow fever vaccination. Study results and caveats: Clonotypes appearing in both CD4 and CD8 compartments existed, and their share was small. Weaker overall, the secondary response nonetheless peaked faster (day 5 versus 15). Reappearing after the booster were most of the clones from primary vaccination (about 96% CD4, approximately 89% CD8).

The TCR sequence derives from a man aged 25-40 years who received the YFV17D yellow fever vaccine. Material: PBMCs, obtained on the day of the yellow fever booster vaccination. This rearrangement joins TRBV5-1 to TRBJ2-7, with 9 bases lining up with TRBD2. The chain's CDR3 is CASSLVSGSYEQYF. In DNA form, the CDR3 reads TGCGCCAGCAGCTTGGTTAGCGGGAGTTACGAGCAGTACTTC.